This T cell receptor (beta chain) was captured by sequencing in a study of blood T cell repertoires in COVID-19. Germline values: CDR1 SNHLY, CDR2 FYNNEI. This CDR3 spans 14 amino acids. V was pared by 8 bases and J by 2 bases, with 15 bases between. Clones were sequenced by immunoSEQ multiplex PCR, and TCRdb holds only the in-frame ones, with some missing. Of about 53,000 clones in the sample, 82% were seen once. V usage is TRBV2 and J usage is TRBJ2-5; D possibly corresponds to TRBD1 (6 bases). The specimen was peripheral blood. The sequence was collected from a human donor in a cohort sampled during active COVID-19. In nucleotides, the CDR3 is TGTGCCAGCGGGACAATTGGACAGCAAGAGACCCAGTACTTC. Amino acid sequence: CASGTIGQQETQYF.